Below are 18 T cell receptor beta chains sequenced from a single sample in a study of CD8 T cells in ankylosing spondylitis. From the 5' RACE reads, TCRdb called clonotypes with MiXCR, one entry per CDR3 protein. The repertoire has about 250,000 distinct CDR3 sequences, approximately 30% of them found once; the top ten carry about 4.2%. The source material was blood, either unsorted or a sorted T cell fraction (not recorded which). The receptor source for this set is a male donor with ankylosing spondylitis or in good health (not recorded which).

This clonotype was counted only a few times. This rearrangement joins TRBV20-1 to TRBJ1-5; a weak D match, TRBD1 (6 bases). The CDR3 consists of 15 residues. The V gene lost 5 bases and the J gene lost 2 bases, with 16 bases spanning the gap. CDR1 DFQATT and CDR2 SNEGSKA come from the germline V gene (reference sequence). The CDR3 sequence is CSAPAGAGGNQPQHF. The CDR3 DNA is TGCAGTGCTCCCGCGGGGGCAGGGGGCAATCAGCCCCAGCATTTT.

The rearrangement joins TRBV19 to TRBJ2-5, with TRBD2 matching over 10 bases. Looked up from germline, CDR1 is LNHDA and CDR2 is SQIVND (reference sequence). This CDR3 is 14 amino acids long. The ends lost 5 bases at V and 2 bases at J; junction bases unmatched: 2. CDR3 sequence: CASSVLAGQETQYF. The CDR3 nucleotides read TGTGCCAGTAGTGTACTAGCGGGACAAGAGACCCAGTACTTC.

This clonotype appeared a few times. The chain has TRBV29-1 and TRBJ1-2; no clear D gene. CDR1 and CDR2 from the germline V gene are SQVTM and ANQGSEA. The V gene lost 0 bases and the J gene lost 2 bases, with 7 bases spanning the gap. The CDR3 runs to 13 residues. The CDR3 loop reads CSVEDGKNYGYTF. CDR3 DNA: TGCAGCGTTGAAGACGGGAAAAACTATGGCTACACCTTC.

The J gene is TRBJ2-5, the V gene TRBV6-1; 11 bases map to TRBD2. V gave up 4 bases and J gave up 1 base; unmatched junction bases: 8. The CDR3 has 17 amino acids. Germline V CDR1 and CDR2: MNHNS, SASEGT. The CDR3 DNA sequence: TGTGCCAGCAGTGTCGGGACTAGCGGAGCCCCCCAAGAGACCCAGTACTTC. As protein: CASSVGTSGAPQETQYF.

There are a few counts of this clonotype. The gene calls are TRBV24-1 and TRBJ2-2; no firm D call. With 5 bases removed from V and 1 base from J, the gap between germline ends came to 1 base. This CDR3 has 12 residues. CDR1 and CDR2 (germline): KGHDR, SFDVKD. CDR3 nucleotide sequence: TGTGCCACCAGTGGGAACACCGGGGAGCTGTTTTTT. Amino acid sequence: CATSGNTGELFF.

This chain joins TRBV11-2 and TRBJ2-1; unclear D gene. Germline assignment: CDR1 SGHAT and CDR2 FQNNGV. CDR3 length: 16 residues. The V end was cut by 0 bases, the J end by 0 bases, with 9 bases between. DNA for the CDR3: TGTGCCAGCAGCTTAGATATGACACTCTCCTACAATGAGCAGTTCTTC. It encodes CASSLDMTLSYNEQFF.

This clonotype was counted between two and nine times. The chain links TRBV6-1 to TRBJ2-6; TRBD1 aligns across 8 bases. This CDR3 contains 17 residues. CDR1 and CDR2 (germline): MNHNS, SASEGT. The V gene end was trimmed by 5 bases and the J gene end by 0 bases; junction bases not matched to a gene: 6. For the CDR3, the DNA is TGTGCCAGCAGTCCGGACAGGGTTAGCTCTGGGGCCAACGTCCTGACTTTC. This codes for CASSPDRVSSGANVLTF.

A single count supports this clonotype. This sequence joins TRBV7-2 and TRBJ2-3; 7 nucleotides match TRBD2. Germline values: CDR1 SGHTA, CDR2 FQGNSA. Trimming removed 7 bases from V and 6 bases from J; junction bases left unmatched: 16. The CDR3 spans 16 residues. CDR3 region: CASTQKGRAGHDTQYF. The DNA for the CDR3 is TGTGCCAGCACCCAAAAAGGGAGGGCAGGCCACGATACGCAGTATTTT.

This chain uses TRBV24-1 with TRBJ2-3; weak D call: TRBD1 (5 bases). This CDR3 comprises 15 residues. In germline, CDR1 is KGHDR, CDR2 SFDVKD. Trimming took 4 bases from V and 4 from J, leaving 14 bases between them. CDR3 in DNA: TGTGCCACCAGTGAACCCCGGACAACCTCAGATACGCAGTATTTT. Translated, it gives CATSEPRTTSDTQYF.

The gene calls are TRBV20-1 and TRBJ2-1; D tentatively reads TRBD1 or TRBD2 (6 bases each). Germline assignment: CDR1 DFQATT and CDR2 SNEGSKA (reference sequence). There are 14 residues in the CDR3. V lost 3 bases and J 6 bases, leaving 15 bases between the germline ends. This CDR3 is CSASRGGESNEQFF. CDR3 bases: TGCAGTGCTAGCAGGGGCGGGGAGAGCAATGAGCAGTTCTTC.

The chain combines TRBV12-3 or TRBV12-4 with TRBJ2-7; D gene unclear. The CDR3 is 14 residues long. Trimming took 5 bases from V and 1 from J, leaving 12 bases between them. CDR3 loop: CASSPLSSSYEQYF. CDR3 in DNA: TGTGCCAGCAGTCCCCTGAGCAGTTCCTACGAGCAGTACTTC.

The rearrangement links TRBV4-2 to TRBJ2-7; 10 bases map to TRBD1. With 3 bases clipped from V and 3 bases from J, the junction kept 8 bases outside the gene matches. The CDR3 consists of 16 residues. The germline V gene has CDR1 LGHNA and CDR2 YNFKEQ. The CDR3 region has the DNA TGTGCCAGCAGCCACAACTCGGGACAGGGGATCTACGAGCAGTACTTC. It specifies CASSHNSGQGIYEQYF.

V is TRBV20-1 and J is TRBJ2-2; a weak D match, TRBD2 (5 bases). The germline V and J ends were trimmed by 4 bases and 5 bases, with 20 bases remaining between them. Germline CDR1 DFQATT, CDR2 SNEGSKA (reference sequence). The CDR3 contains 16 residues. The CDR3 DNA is TGCAGTGCTACGGACGCCCAATTGCGAGGGACCGGGGAGCTGTTTTTT. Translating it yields CSATDAQLRGTGELFF.

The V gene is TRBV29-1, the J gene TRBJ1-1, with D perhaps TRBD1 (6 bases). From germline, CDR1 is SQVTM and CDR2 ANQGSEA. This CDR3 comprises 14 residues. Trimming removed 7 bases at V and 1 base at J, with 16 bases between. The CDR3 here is CSAMGGGGNTEAFF. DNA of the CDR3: TGCAGCGCAATGGGGGGGGGCGGGAACACTGAAGCTTTCTTT.

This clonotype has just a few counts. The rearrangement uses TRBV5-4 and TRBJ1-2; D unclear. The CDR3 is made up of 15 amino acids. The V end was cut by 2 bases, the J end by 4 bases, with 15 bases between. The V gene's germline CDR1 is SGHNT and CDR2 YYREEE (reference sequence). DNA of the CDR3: TGTGCCAGCAGCTTTCAAAACTCGCTAAGCTATGGCTACACCTTC. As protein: CASSFQNSLSYGYTF.

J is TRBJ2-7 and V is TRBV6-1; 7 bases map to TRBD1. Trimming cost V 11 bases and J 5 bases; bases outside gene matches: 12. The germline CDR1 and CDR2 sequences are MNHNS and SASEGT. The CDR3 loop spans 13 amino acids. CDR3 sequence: CACVTGVSNEQYF. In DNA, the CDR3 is TGTGCCTGCGTAACAGGGGTATCTAACGAGCAGTACTTC.

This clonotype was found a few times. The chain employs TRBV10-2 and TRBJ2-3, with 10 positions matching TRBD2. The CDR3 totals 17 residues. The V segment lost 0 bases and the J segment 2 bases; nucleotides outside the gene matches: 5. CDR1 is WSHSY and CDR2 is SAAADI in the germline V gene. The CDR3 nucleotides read TGCGCCAGCAGTGAGTCAGCAGCGGGGGGGGTCACAGATACGCAGTATTTT. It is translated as CASSESAAGGVTDTQYF.

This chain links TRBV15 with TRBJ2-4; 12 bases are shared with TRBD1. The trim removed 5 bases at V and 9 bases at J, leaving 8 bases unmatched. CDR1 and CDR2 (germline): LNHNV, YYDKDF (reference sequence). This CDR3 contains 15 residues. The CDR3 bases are TGTGCCACCAGCCCAGAGGGGACAGGGGGCCTCATTCAGTACTTC. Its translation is CATSPEGTGGLIQYF.